A selection of T cell receptor beta chains follows, all from one sample in a study of blood T cell repertoires in COVID-19. Only in-frame clones appear in the TCRdb table, and some are missing; sequencing was by immunoSEQ multiplex PCR. This sample carries about 99,000 clones, approximately 84% of them seen once, and the ten largest clones take approximately 27%. The sequencing input was peripheral blood. The receptors shown here come from a man in his 60s with acute or convalescent COVID-19. Each CDR3 is given with its conserved first and last residue. The order of the fields is clone size, V gene, J gene, D gene, CDR3 length, CDR3 DNA, CDR3 protein. D genes are given only for firm matches. Only part of the rows carry a size: once, few, many, or a class if the clone is expanded.

.,TRBV7-6,TRBJ1-2,.,13,TGTGCCAGCAGCTTAGGGGCGGGGTATGGCTACACCTTC,CASSLGAGYGYTF
.,TRBV7-2,TRBJ2-3,TRBD2,13,TGTGCCAGCAGTAGCGGGAGCACAGATACGCAGTATTTT,CASSSGSTDTQYF
.,TRBV7-2,TRBJ1-6,.,13,TGTGCCAGCAGCGTCAGGGTTGGCTCACCCCTCCACTTT,CASSVRVGSPLHF
.,TRBV29-1,TRBJ2-1,TRBD2,17,TGCAGCGTTGGCCCCTATAGCGGGAGGGTCGGGTACAATGAGCAGTTCTTC,CSVGPYSGRVGYNEQFF
.,TRBV10-1,TRBJ2-1,TRBD2,16,TGCGCCAGCAGTTACCCCGGGGCTAGCGGAAGCAATGAGCAGTTCTTC,CASSYPGASGSNEQFF
.,TRBV3-1/TRBV3-2,TRBJ1-4,.,16,TGTGCCAGCAGCCCCCGGGGGCGGGGGCGAAATGAAAAACTGTTTTTT,CASSPRGRGRNEKLFF
.,TRBV5-4,TRBJ1-5,.,14,TGTGCCAGCAGCTTGTGGGGGCCGGGGCAGCCCCAGCATTTT,CASSLWGPGQPQHF
.,TRBV14,TRBJ2-7,.,15,TGTGCCAGCAGCCAAGACCTAGGGGGAACCTACGAGCAGTACTTC,CASSQDLGGTYEQYF
few,TRBV20-1,TRBJ1-5,.,11,TGCAGTGCTGGGGGGGATCAGCCCCAGCATTTT,CSAGGDQPQHF
.,TRBV29-1,TRBJ1-1,.,12,TGCAGCGTTGAAGGGACAGCTCCTGAAGCTTTCTTT,CSVEGTAPEAFF
.,TRBV18,TRBJ1-5,.,14,TGTGCCAGCTCACCACCGGGCGGGGATCAGCCCCAGCATTTT,CASSPPGGDQPQHF
.,TRBV9,TRBJ2-3,.,13,TGTGCCAGCAGCGTAGTCGGGAGTGATACGCAGTATTTT,CASSVVGSDTQYF
.,TRBV21-1,TRBJ2-7,.,17,TGTGCCAGCAGCAAAGAGAGGGGACTTCAAGCTCCCTACGAGCAGTACTTC,CASSKERGLQAPYEQYF
few,TRBV11-2,TRBJ2-2,TRBD1,15,TGTGCCAGCAGCTTGATCAGGGGGCGAACCGGGGAGCTGTTTTTT,CASSLIRGRTGELFF
.,TRBV7-8,TRBJ1-5,.,16,TGTGCCAGCAGCCCCGCCAGGGCGAGAGCGAATCAGCCCCAGCATTTT,CASSPARARANQPQHF
.,TRBV5-1,TRBJ1-4,.,17,TGCGCCAGCAGCTTGGTAGGGGCTACAGCAACTAATGAAAAACTGTTTTTT,CASSLVGATATNEKLFF
.,TRBV30,TRBJ1-5,.,14,TGTGCCTGGAGTAGGGTCGGGGGGGGGCAGCCCCAGCATTTT,CAWSRVGGGQPQHF
.,TRBV24-1,TRBJ2-3,TRBD2,14,TGTGCCACCAGTGGCCTAGCGGCCATCCCTACGCAGTATTTT,CATSGLAAIPTQYF
.,TRBV12-3/TRBV12-4,TRBJ1-5,.,13,TGTGCCAGCAGGGAGGGCGGCAATCAGCCCCAGCATTTT,CASREGGNQPQHF
once,TRBV10-1,TRBJ1-5,.,14,TGCGCCAGCAGTGAGTCGGGGCTGGGTCAGCCCCAGCATTTT,CASSESGLGQPQHF
.,TRBV5-5,TRBJ2-5,.,13,TGTGCCAGCAGGCCCATGAGGGAGGAGACCCAGTACTTC,CASRPMREETQYF
.,TRBV6-2/TRBV6-3,TRBJ2-3,.,12,TGTGCCAGCAGTAGCCGCACAGATACGCAGTATTTT,CASSSRTDTQYF
.,TRBV28,TRBJ2-7,.,15,TGTGCCAGCAGTTTTTTCAGGGGCTCGGGCTACGAGCAGTACTTC,CASSFFRGSGYEQYF
.,TRBV2,TRBJ2-7,.,15,TGTGCCAGCGGGTCGCGGAATCTATTCTCCTACGAGCAGTACTTC,CASGSRNLFSYEQYF
.,TRBV18,TRBJ1-1,.,15,TGTGCCAGCTCACCACCACATGGAGTCAACACTGAAGCTTTCTTT,CASSPPHGVNTEAFF
.,TRBV28,TRBJ1-6,TRBD1,17,TGTGCCAGCAGTTCCGGACCGCCGGGACAGGGGGGGTCACCCCTCCACTTT,CASSSGPPGQGGSPLHF
.,TRBV9,TRBJ2-5,.,16,TGTGCCAGCAGCGCCCGGGTTGGTAGTGGTAAGGAGACCCAGTACTTC,CASSARVGSGKETQYF
.,TRBV19,TRBJ2-4,.,14,TGTGCCAGTAGTGCAGGGGTACCCAAAAACATTCAGTACTTC,CASSAGVPKNIQYF
.,TRBV28,TRBJ2-3,TRBD2,12,TGTGCCAGCAACGGACCGACGGGGGGGAAGTATTTT,CASNGPTGGKYF
.,TRBV18,TRBJ2-7,TRBD2,15,TGTGCCAGCTCACCTTACCGGGAGGACTCCTACGAGCAGTACTTC,CASSPYREDSYEQYF
.,TRBV7-9,TRBJ2-3,.,13,TGTGCCAGCAGCTTAGGACAAACAGATACGCAGTATTTT,CASSLGQTDTQYF
.,TRBV19,TRBJ2-1,TRBD2,16,TGTGCCAGTAGTACCCGCTTGGCGGGAGACTACAATGAGCAGTTCTTC,CASSTRLAGDYNEQFF
.,TRBV4-2,TRBJ2-7,.,16,TGTGCCAGCAGCGGAAGGGGGTCAGGGAGCTCCTACGAGCAGTACTTC,CASSGRGSGSSYEQYF
.,TRBV2,TRBJ2-1,TRBD2,16,TGTGCCAGCAGTAACCTGGGACTAGCGGTTTACAATGAGCAGTTCTTC,CASSNLGLAVYNEQFF
.,TRBV11-2,TRBJ1-6,.,14,TGTGCCAGCAGCTTAGAGGGGCCCCTATCACCCCTCCACTTT,CASSLEGPLSPLHF
.,TRBV19,TRBJ1-1,.,14,TGTGCCAGTAGTGGGTCGACAGTAGACCATGAAGCTTTCTTT,CASSGSTVDHEAFF